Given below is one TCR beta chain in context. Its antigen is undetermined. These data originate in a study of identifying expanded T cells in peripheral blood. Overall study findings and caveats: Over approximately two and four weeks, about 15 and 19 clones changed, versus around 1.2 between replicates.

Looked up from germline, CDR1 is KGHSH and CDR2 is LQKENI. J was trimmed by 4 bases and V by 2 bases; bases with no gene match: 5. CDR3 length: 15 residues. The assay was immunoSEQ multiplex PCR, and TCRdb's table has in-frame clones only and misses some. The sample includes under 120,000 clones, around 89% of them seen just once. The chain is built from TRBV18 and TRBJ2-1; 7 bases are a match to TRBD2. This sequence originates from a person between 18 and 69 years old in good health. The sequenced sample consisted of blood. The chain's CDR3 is CASSPSLAEYNEQFF. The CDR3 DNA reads TGTGCCAGCTCACCATCCCTAGCGGAGTACAATGAGCAGTTCTTC.